The 24 T cell receptor beta chains listed next were all sequenced from one sample in a study of blood T cell repertoires in COVID-19. Libraries were prepared by immunoSEQ multiplex PCR; TCRdb keeps only in-frame clonotypes and omits some of them. The sample has approximately 210,000 clones, around 83% seen once; the top ten hold more than 8%. Material for sequencing was peripheral blood. These TCRs come from a woman between 45 and 65 years old with acute or convalescent COVID-19.

This clone was counted between two and nine times. This chain joins TRBV18 and TRBJ1-4, with D hard to call. Germline-derived CDR1 and CDR2 are KGHSH and LQKENI. V dropped 5 bases and J dropped 0 bases, with 16 bases sitting between them. The CDR3 extends over 17 amino acids. This chain's CDR3 is CASSNRQGLATNEKLFF. CDR3 DNA: TGTGCCAGCTCAAACCGACAAGGCCTGGCAACTAATGAAAAACTGTTTTTT.

CDR3 region: CASTVPGGREGWNTQYF. The CDR3 bases are TGCGCCAGCACCGTCCCAGGGGGGCGGGAAGGCTGGAATACGCAGTATTTT. The chain uses TRBV5-1 and TRBJ2-3, with D possibly matching TRBD1 (7 bases). CDR3 length: 17 amino acids. Germline V gene lookup returns CDR1 SGHRS and CDR2 YFSETQ. With 6 bases removed from V and 7 bases from J, the gap between germline ends came to 27 bases.

The chain carries TRBV11-2 and TRBJ2-3, with 7 nucleotides matching TRBD2. The length of the CDR3 is 14 residues. Germline CDR1 reads SGHAT; CDR2 reads FQNNGV. Trimming took 3 bases from V and 9 from J; bases not matched to a gene: 9. Here the CDR3 reads CASSFGPTSLTQYF. CDR3 coding DNA: TGTGCCAGCAGCTTTGGGCCGACTAGCCTCACGCAGTATTTT.

The chain joins TRBV24-1 to TRBJ1-2, with TRBD1 identical over 7 bases. Germline trimming cut 10 bases from V and 6 bases from J; bases unmatched to any gene: 10. Germline V gene data show CDR1 as KGHDR and CDR2 as SFDVKD. The length of the CDR3 is 13 residues. CDR3 amino acids: CATRDSGVDGYTF. CDR3 nucleotides: TGTGCCACTAGGGACAGTGGTGTGGATGGCTACACCTTC.

The chain links TRBV7-9 to TRBJ2-3; D gene unclear. Trimming removed 6 bases from V and 0 bases from J, with 10 bases in between. This CDR3 contains 14 residues. Germline lookup yields CDR1 SEHNR and CDR2 FQNEAQ (reference sequence). The CDR3 reads CASSALSSTDTQYF. CDR3 nucleotides: TGTGCCAGCAGTGCGCTCTCGAGCACAGATACGCAGTATTTT.

The rearrangement joins TRBV5-1 to TRBJ2-3, with 11 bases that match TRBD2. Germline assignment: CDR1 SGHRS and CDR2 YFSETQ. After removal of 3 bases from V and 6 bases from J, the junction contained 9 bases not matched to a gene. CDR3 length: 16 amino acids. CDR3 nucleotides: TGCGCCAGCAGCTCCCAGACTAGCGGGACGGCGGATACGCAGTATTTT. Amino acids: CASSSQTSGTADTQYF.

This clone was counted between two and nine times. This rearrangement joins TRBV6-5 to TRBJ2-5; maybe TRBD2 (6 bases). The V and J ends lost 0 bases and 5 bases respectively, with 16 bases between them. This CDR3 has 16 amino acids. Germline V gene sequence: CDR1 MNHEY, CDR2 SVGAGI. CDR3 DNA: TGTGCCAGCAGTTACTCGTGGTCGGGAGCGGATGAGACCCAGTACTTC. Amino acid sequence: CASSYSWSGADETQYF.

The J gene is TRBJ1-1, the V gene TRBV10-3; tentatively, D is TRBD1 (6 bases). CDR1 ENHRY and CDR2 SYGVKD come from the germline V gene. The CDR3 is made up of 13 amino acids. Trimming stripped 8 bases from V and 1 base from J, with 11 bases between. CDR3 sequence: CAISQGRNTEAFF. The DNA of the CDR3 is TGTGCCATCTCTCAGGGGAGGAACACTGAAGCTTTCTTT.

V is TRBV19 and J is TRBJ2-4, with 10 nucleotides matching TRBD1. The CDR3 runs to 20 residues. V lost 3 bases to trimming and J lost 0 bases; unmatched junction nucleotides: 14. CDR1 and CDR2 (germline): LNHDA, SQIVND (reference sequence). The CDR3 DNA reads as TGTGCCAGTAGTATGACAGGGGGCTCTCGCACAGGACTAGCCAAAAACATTCAGTACTTC. Its translation is CASSMTGGSRTGLAKNIQYF.

This rearrangement joins TRBV3-1 (or the pseudogene TRBV3-2) to TRBJ2-7; TRBD2 might be the D (6 bases). This CDR3 region has 14 residues. The germline V gene has CDR1 LGHDT and CDR2 YNNKEL (reference sequence). V lost 4 bases, J lost 6 bases, and 16 bases lay in between. The chain's CDR3 is CASSPRWRDAEQYF. CDR3 DNA: TGTGCCAGCAGCCCACGCTGGCGGGACGCCGAGCAGTACTTC.

CDR3 loop: CASSEHGSGNEQFF. In DNA form, the CDR3 reads TGTGCCAGCAGTGAACACGGGAGCGGGAATGAGCAGTTCTTC. The V gene is TRBV6-1, the J gene TRBJ2-1, with D possibly matching TRBD2 (6 bases). The length of the CDR3 is 14 residues. Germline V gene sequence: CDR1 MNHNS, CDR2 SASEGT. V was shortened by 2 bases and J by 7 bases, with 12 bases between the two germline ends.

A single count supports this clone. The chain employs TRBV3-1 (or the pseudogene TRBV3-2) and TRBJ2-1; no clear D gene. The CDR3 sequence is 13 residues long. Trimming took 2 bases from V and 6 from J, leaving 8 bases between them. Germline assignment: CDR1 LGHDT and CDR2 YNNKEL (reference sequence). The CDR3 spells CASSQTLVNEQFF. In DNA, the CDR3 is TGTGCCAGCAGCCAAACCCTAGTCAATGAGCAGTTCTTC.

The chain recombines TRBV28 with TRBJ1-2; D remains ambiguous. Trimming removed 4 bases at V and 12 bases at J, with 18 bases between. Germline loops: CDR1 MDHEN, CDR2 SYDVKM. The CDR3 runs 13 residues. CDR3 coding DNA: TGTGCCAGCAGTTGGAGACCCTCCTTTGCCGACACCTTC. Encoded protein: CASSWRPSFADTF.

This clone was counted between two and nine times. V and J are TRBV27 and TRBJ2-1; D is perhaps TRBD2 (6 bases). V was shortened by 1 base and J by 6 bases, with 16 bases between the two germline ends. CDR1 and CDR2 from the germline V gene are MNHEY and SMNVEV (reference sequence). The CDR3 runs 16 residues. The CDR3 here is CASSLLEGKPSNEQFF. CDR3 bases: TGTGCCAGCAGTTTATTGGAGGGAAAGCCAAGCAATGAGCAGTTCTTC.

This chain connects TRBV7-9 to TRBJ1-3; D may be TRBD1 (5 bases). Deletions cut 5 bases from V and 0 bases from J, with 8 bases between. This CDR3 spans 14 amino acids. The germline V gene encodes CDR1 SEHNR and CDR2 FQNEAQ (reference sequence). The CDR3 nucleotides are TGTGCCAGCAGCCAGACAGTCTCTGGAAACACCATATATTTT. Amino acid sequence: CASSQTVSGNTIYF.

This clone is a singleton in its sample. The V gene is TRBV5-4, the J gene TRBJ2-2, with 7 bases fitting TRBD2. Germline CDR1 is SGHNT and CDR2 is YYREEE (reference sequence). V dropped 4 bases and J dropped 5; count of bases not matched to a gene: 14. CDR3 size: 17 residues. The CDR3 is CASSPRRSGIDTGELFF. The CDR3 DNA follows: TGTGCCAGCAGCCCTCGGCGAAGCGGGATTGATACCGGGGAGCTGTTTTTT.

This clone appeared a single time. This chain joins TRBV5-6 and TRBJ2-7; the match to TRBD1 covers 7 bases. Germline V gene data show CDR1 as SGHDT and CDR2 as YYEEEE. V shed 4 bases, J shed 0 bases, and the junction held 10 bases outside the gene matches. The CDR3 is 16 residues long. CDR3 loop: CASSLDRAWSSYEQYF. CDR3 DNA sequence: TGTGCCAGCAGCCTAGACAGGGCATGGAGCTCCTACGAGCAGTACTTC.

The V call is TRBV5-5, the J call TRBJ2-3; 9 bases are shared with TRBD1. Unmatched junction bases numbered 6, after V lost 3 bases and J lost 1 base. The CDR3 spans 16 residues. CDR1 SGHKS and CDR2 YYEKEE come from the germline V gene (reference sequence). The DNA of the CDR3 is TGTGCCAGCAGCTCCGGGACAGGGTTCGGCACAGATACGCAGTATTTT. It is translated as CASSSGTGFGTDTQYF.

This chain uses TRBV15 with TRBJ2-1, with 9 bases fitting TRBD1. The trim removed 6 bases at V and 8 bases at J, leaving 11 bases unmatched. The CDR3 is made up of 15 amino acids. Germline CDR1 reads LNHNV; CDR2 reads YYDKDF (reference sequence). CDR3 in amino acids: CATSPPGQGFDEQFF. CDR3 nucleotides: TGTGCCACCAGTCCGCCGGGACAGGGTTTCGATGAGCAGTTCTTC. Complete variable domain (other parts from reference TRBV15 and TRBJ2-1): DAMVIQNPRYQVTQFGKPVTLSCSQTLNHNVMYWYQQKSSQAPKLLFHYYDKDFNNEADTPDNFQSRRPNTSFCFLDIRSPGLGDTAMYLCATSPPGQGFDEQFFGPGTRLTVL.

This rearrangement joins TRBV7-2 to TRBJ2-3; 7 nucleotides match TRBD2. J gave up 0 bases and V 7 bases, and 4 bases lay outside the gene matches. CDR3 size: 14 residues. The germline CDR1 and CDR2 sequences are SGHTA and FQGNSA. The DNA of the CDR3 is TGTGCCAGCAAGCCTAGCGGAAGCACAGATACGCAGTATTTT. This encodes CASKPSGSTDTQYF.

This clone was detected a few times. The rearrangement joins TRBV16 to TRBJ2-3; TRBD1 aligns across 7 bases. V dropped 7 bases and J dropped 0; count of bases not matched to a gene: 7. The CDR3 contains 15 residues. From germline, CDR1 is KGHSY and CDR2 FQNENV. The CDR3 sequence is CASMEDRASTDTQYF. Written as DNA, the CDR3 is TGTGCCAGCATGGAAGACAGGGCCAGCACAGATACGCAGTATTTT.

In its sample, this clone was seen once. CDR3 residues: CASSRDRGEAFF. CDR3 sequence (DNA): TGTGCCAGCAGCCGGGACAGAGGTGAAGCTTTCTTT. The chain couples TRBV9 to TRBJ1-1; 7 nucleotides match TRBD1. Germline V CDR1 and CDR2: SGDLS, YYNGEE. The CDR3 spans 12 residues. The V and J ends lost 4 bases and 7 bases, in that order; junction bases with no gene match: 4.

This rearrangement joins TRBV5-1 to TRBJ2-7, with 8 bases that match TRBD2. V was pared by 4 bases and J by 1 base, with 13 bases of the junction left unmatched. This CDR3 is 17 amino acids long. Per the germline V gene, CDR1 is SGHRS and CDR2 is YFSETQ. CDR3 sequence: CASSPPGLGGGSYEQYF. For the CDR3, the DNA is TGCGCCAGCAGCCCCCCGGGACTAGGTGGGGGGTCCTACGAGCAGTACTTC. Based on the CDR3 plus reference TRBV5-1 and TRBJ2-7, the full variable domain is KAGVTQTPRYLIKTRGQQVTLSCSPISGHRSVSWYQQTPGQGLQFLFEYFSETQRNKGNFPGRFSGRQFSNSRSEMNVSTLELGDSALYLCASSPPGLGGGSYEQYFGPGTRLTVT.

The V gene is TRBV19, the J gene TRBJ1-3; no clear D. CDR1 and CDR2 (germline): LNHDA, SQIVND (reference sequence). The CDR3 has 14 amino acids. The V gene lost 4 bases and the J gene lost 0 bases, with 7 bases spanning the gap. The CDR3 bases are TGTGCCAGTAGTACCCCCGGCTCTGGAAACACCATATATTTT. The encoded protein is CASSTPGSGNTIYF.